Each of the 3 T cell receptor beta chains below was sequenced from the same sample in a study of blood T cell repertoires in COVID-19. Using immunoSEQ multiplex PCR, the repertoire was profiled, and TCRdb retains in-frame clones only, with some absent. The sample consists of about 43,000 clones, over 75% of them appearing once. Sequenced sample: peripheral blood. The source of these receptors is a woman in her sixties with acute or convalescent COVID-19.

This rearrangement joins TRBV7-3 to TRBJ2-3, with a possible D match to TRBD2 (6 bases). V lost 5 bases and J 4 bases, leaving 13 bases between the germline ends. CDR3 size: 14 residues. From germline, CDR1 is SGHTA and CDR2 FQGTGA. In nucleotides, the CDR3 is TGTGCCAGCAGCCGACGGGGAGGATCAGATACGCAGTATTTT. As protein: CASSRRGGSDTQYF.

The chain is built from TRBV5-1 and TRBJ2-3, with D tentatively TRBD1 (6 bases). The germline V and J ends were trimmed by 2 bases and 4 bases, with 11 bases remaining between them. The CDR3 runs to 14 residues. Germline V gene sequence: CDR1 SGHRS, CDR2 YFSETQ. This chain's CDR3 is CASSLADSSDTQYF. The CDR3 nucleotides read TGCGCCAGCAGCTTAGCGGACAGCTCAGATACGCAGTATTTT. Looking up the rest from reference TRBV5-1 and TRBJ2-3 gives the full variable domain: KAGVTQTPRYLIKTRGQQVTLSCSPISGHRSVSWYQQTPGQGLQFLFEYFSETQRNKGNFPGRFSGRQFSNSRSEMNVSTLELGDSALYLCASSLADSSDTQYFGPGTRLTVL.

The chain couples TRBV6-4 to TRBJ2-7, with TRBD2 matching over 13 bases. Per the germline V gene, CDR1 is MRHNA and CDR2 is SNTAGT. The CDR3 loop spans 16 amino acids. V lost 6 bases, J lost 6 bases, and 11 bases stayed unmatched. The CDR3 sequence is CASSPLGLAGQGEQYF. CDR3 nucleotide sequence: TGTGCCAGCAGCCCCTTGGGACTAGCGGGGCAGGGCGAGCAGTACTTC.